This is a list of T cell receptor beta chains from one sample in a study of OX40 agonist ivuxolimab in advanced cancers. Sequencing was performed with immunoSEQ multiplex PCR; in TCRdb, only in-frame clones are kept and a portion is missing. The sample holds over 55,000 clones, around 80% seen once. The sequencing here drew on CD4+ or CD8+ T cells sorted from blood, taken in a trial of the OX40 agonist ivuxolimab. The receptors here all came from an adult with an advanced solid tumor such as melanoma, head and neck, liver or kidney cancer. Both conserved end residues are part of each CDR3.

>TRBV6-1|11
CASSEGYGYTF
>TRBV7-9|14
CASSSLAYQETQYF
>TRBV18|15
CASSPLGGINQPQHF
>TRBV7-2|13
CASSPGGGREQYF
>TRBV15|16
CATSRGNSDSNQPQHF
>TRBV9|13
CASQGAGDYGYTF
>TRBV28|16
CASSSDRVPWYNEQFF
>TRBV5-1|14
CASSLGRGGEKLFF
>TRBV5-1|14
CASSLQPTNEKLFF
>TRBV6-6|13
CASRTGGPYEQYF
>TRBV5-6|16
CASSWGPTGMNTEAFF
>TRBV18|12
CASSMINTEAFF
>TRBV7-8|12
CASSYRNSPLHF
>TRBV15|11
CATRGAGEAFF
>TRBV5-1|18
CASSLMSSGGPSTDTQYF
>TRBV7-2|18
CASSPRLPGGSSNEKLFF
>TRBV5-4|13
CASSFTGTDTQYF
>TRBV6-5|15
CASSYSGQGWTEAFF
>TRBV7-3|13
CASSSNNLGEQYF
>TRBV29-1|14
CSVAKGRMDTEAFF
>TRBV9|14
CASSTRQGPNVLTF
>TRBV19|18
CASSGGPRARTPNTEAFF
>TRBV11-2|19
CASFGSRALSGDLKYEQYF
>TRBV6-5|14
CASSIGTGTYEQYF
>TRBV19|11
CATRTGYGYTF
>TRBV19|12
CASRDQNTEAFF
>TRBV6-1|16
CASSEFGTGGFGELFF
>TRBV18|13
CASSRQPNTEAFF
>TRBV6-1|15
CASSEGPPSGNTIYF
>TRBV5-1|15
CASRETQRGPGELFF
>TRBV5-4|15
CASSLGGAAQETQYF
>TRBV9|15
CASSVTGAIGYGYTF
>TRBV28|13
CASKLTGAYGYTF
>TRBV14|16
CASSQVRVGSYNEQFF
>TRBV4-1|14
CASSQDYQTHTSYF
>TRBV6-1|15
CASSVTAGGQGTQYF
>TRBV19|14
CASSPDSSNYGYTF
>TRBV19|16
CASSIVGSFSTDTQYF